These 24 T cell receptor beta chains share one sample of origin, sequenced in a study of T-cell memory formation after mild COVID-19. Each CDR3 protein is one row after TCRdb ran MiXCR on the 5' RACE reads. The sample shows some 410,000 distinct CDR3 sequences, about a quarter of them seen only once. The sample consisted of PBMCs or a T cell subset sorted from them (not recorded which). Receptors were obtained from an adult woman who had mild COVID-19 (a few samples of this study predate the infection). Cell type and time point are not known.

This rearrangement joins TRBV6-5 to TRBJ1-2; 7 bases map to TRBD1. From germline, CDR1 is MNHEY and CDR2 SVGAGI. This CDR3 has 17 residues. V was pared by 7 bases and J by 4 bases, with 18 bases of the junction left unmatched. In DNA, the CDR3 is TGTGCCAGCACCAACGGGGGACAGACAGTCGGTGGCTATGGCTACACCTTC. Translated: CASTNGGQTVGGYGYTF.

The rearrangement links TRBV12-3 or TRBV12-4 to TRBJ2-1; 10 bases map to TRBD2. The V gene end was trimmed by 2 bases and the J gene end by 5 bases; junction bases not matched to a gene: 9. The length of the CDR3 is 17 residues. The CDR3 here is CASSLTSSGRAHNEQFF. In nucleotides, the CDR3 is TGTGCCAGCAGTTTAACGTCGAGCGGGAGGGCCCACAATGAGCAGTTCTTC.

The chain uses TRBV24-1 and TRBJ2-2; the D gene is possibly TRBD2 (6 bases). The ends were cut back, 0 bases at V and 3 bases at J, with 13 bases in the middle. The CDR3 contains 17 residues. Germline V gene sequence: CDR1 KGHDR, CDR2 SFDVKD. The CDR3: CATSDLSAGGHTGELFF. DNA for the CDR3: TGTGCCACCAGTGATTTGTCCGCCGGGGGTCACACCGGGGAGCTGTTTTTT.

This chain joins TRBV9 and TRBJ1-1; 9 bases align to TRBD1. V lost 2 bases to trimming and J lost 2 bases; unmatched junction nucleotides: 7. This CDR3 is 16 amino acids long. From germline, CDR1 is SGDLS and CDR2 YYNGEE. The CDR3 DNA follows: TGTGCCAGCAGCGTTCACAGACAGGGGGGTAACACTGAAGCTTTCTTT. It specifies CASSVHRQGGNTEAFF.

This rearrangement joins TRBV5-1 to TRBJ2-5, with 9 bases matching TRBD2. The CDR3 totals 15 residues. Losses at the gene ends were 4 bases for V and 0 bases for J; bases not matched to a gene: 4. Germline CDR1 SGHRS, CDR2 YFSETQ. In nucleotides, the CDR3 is TGCGCCAGCAGCCGGACTAGCGCGTACCAAGAGACCCAGTACTTC. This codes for CASSRTSAYQETQYF.

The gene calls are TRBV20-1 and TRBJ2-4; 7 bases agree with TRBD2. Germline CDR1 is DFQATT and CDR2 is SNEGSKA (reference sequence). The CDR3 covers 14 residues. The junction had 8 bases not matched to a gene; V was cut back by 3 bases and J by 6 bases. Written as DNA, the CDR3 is TGCAGTGCTAGGATTAGGGCGGGAGCAAACATTCAGTACTTC. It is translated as CSARIRAGANIQYF.

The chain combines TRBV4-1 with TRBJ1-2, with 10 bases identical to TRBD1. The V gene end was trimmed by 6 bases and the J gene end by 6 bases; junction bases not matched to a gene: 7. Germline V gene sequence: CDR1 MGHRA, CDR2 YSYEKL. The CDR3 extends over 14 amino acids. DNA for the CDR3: TGCGCCAGCAGTGACGGGACAGGGGTAAATGGCTACACCTTC. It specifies CASSDGTGVNGYTF.

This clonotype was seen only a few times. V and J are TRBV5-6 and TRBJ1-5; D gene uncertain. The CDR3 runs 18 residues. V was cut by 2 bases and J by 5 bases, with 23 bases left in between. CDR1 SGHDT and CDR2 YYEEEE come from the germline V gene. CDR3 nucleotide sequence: TGTGCCAGCAGCTTAAGAGGCAGCAGTGAATCGCATCATCAGCCCCAGCATTTT. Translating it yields CASSLRGSSESHHQPQHF. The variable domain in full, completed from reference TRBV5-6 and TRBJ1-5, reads DAGVTQSPTHLIKTRGQQVTLRCSPKSGHDTVSWYQQALGQGPQFIFQYYEEEERQRGNFPDRFSGHQFPNYSSELNVNALLLGDSALYLCASSLRGSSESHHQPQHFGDGTRLSIL.

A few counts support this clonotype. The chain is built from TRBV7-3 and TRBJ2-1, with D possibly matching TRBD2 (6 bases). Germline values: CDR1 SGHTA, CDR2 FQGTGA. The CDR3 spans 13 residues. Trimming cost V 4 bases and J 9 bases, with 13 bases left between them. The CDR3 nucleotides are TGTGCCAGCAGCTCGGGACTGCAACGTGAGCAGTTCTTC. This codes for CASSSGLQREQFF.

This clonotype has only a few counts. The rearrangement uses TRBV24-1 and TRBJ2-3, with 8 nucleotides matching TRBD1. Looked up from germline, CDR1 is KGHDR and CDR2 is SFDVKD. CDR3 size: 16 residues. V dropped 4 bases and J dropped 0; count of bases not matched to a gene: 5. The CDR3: CATSDGTGHSTDTQYF. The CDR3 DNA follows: TGTGCCACCAGTGACGGGACAGGCCATAGCACAGATACGCAGTATTTT.

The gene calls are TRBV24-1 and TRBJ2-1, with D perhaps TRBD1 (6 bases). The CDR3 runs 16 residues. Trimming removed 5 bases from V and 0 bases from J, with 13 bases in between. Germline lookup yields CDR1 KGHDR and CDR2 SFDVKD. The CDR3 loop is CATSGLTGSSYNEQFF. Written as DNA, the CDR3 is TGTGCCACCAGTGGGCTGACAGGCAGCTCCTACAATGAGCAGTTCTTC.

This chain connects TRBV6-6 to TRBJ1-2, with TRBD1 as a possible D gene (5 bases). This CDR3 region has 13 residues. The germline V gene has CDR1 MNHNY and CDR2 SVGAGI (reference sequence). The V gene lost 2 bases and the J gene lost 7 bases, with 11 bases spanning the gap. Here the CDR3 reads CASSYPQGSGYTF. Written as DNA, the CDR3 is TGTGCCAGCAGTTACCCTCAGGGAAGTGGCTACACCTTC.

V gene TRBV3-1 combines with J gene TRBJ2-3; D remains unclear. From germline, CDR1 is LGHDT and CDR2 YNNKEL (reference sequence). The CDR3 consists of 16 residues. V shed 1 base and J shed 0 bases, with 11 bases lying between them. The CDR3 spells CASSQGVYLSTDTQYF. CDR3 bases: TGTGCCAGCAGCCAAGGTGTCTACCTTAGCACAGATACGCAGTATTTT.

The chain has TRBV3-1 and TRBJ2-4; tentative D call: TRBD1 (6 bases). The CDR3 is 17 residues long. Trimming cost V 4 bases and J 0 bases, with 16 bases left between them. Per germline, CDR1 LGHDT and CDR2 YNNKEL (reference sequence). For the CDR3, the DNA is TGTGCCAGCAGCCCAGAGGACAGTGGAATAGCCAAAAACATTCAGTACTTC. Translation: CASSPEDSGIAKNIQYF.

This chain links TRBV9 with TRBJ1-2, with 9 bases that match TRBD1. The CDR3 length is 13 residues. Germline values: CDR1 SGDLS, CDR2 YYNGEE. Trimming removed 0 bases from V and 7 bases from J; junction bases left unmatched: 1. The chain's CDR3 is CASSVGDRAGYTF. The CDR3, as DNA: TGTGCCAGCAGCGTAGGGGACAGGGCTGGCTACACCTTC.

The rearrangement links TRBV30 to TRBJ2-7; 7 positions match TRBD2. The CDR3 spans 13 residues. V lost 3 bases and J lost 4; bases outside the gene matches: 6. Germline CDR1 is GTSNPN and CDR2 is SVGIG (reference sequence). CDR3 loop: CAWSGGGFYEQYF. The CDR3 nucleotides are TGTGCCTGGAGCGGCGGGGGATTTTACGAGCAGTACTTC.

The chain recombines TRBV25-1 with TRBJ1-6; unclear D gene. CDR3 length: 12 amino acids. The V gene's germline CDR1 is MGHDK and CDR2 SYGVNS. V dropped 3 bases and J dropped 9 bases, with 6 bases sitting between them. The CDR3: CASSEDVSPLHF. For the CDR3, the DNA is TGTGCCAGCAGTGAGGACGTTTCACCCCTCCACTTT.

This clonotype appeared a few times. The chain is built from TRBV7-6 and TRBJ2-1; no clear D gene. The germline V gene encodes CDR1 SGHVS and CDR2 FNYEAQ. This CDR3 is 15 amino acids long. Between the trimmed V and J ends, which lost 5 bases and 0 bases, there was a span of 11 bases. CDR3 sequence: CASSLPSSSYNEQFF. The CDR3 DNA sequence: TGTGCCAGCAGCCTGCCCAGCAGCTCCTACAATGAGCAGTTCTTC.

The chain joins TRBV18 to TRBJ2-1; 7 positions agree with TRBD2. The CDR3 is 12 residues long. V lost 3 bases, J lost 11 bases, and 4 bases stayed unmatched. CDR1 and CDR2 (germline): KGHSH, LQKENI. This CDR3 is CASSPQGGQQFF. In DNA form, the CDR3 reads TGTGCCAGCTCACCGCAGGGAGGGCAGCAGTTCTTC.

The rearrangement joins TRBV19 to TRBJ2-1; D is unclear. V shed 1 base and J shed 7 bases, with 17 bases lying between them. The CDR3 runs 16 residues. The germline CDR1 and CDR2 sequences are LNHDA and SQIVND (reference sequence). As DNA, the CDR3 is TGTGCCAGTAGTATAGGTACTACCCCCGGAAGAAATGAGCAGTTCTTC. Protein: CASSIGTTPGRNEQFF. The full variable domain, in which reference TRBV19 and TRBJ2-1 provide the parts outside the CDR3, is DGGITQSPKYLFRKEGQNVTLSCEQNLNHDAMYWYRQDPGQGLRLIYYSQIVNDFQKGDIAEGYSVSREKKESFPLTVTSAQKNPTAFYLCASSIGTTPGRNEQFFGPGTRLTVL.

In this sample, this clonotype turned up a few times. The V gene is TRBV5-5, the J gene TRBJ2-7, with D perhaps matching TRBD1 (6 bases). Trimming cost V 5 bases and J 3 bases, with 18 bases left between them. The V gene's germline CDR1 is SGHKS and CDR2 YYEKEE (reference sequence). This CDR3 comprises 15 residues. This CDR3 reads CASSRTGPTDYEQYF. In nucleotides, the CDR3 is TGTGCCAGCAGTCGTACAGGGCCCACTGACTACGAGCAGTACTTC.

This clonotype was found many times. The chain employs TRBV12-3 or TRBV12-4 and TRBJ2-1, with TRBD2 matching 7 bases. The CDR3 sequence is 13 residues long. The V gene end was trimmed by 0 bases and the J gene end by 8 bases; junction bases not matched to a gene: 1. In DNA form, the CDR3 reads TGTGCCAGCAGTTTAGCGGGGAGGGATGAGCAGTTCTTC. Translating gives CASSLAGRDEQFF.

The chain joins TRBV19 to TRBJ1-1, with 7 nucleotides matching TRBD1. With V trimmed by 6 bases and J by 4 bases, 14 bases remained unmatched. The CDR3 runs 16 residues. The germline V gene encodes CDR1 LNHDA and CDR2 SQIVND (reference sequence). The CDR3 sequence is CASRPPPVRTGTEAFF. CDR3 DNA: TGTGCCAGTAGACCCCCTCCTGTAAGGACAGGCACTGAAGCTTTCTTT.

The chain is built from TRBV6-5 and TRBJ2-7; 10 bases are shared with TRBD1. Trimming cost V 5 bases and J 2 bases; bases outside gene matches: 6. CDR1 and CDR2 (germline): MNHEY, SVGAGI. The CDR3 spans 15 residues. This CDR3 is CASSPDRGLTYEQYF. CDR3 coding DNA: TGTGCCAGCAGTCCAGACAGGGGGCTTACCTACGAGCAGTACTTC.